This T cell receptor beta chain was recorded in a study of blood T cell repertoires in COVID-19. Study at large: PBMCs, B-cell-depleted T cells, or T cells were the source of the cDNA or gDNA that made up the material.

Original data processing: The assay estimated nucleated cells by amplifying reference gene primers. Assay used: immunoSEQ multiplex PCR; TCRdb lists only in-frame clones, some missing. The V and J calls and clone size were taken over from that table, and D and trimming were inferred from the DNA. The table shows about 250,000 clones, with 87% occurring only once. The CDR3 runs to 17 residues. Trimming removed 0 bases from V and 5 bases from J, with 16 bases in between. CDR1 and CDR2 (germline): ENHRY, SYGVKD. Sequencing input: peripheral blood. The clonotype comes from a man aged 18-30 years with active or convalescent COVID-19. J is TRBJ1-4 and V is TRBV10-3; D perhaps matches TRBD1 (5 bases). The CDR3 is CAISESMGPGGNEKLFF. CDR3 nucleotide sequence: TGTGCCATCAGTGAGTCGATGGGGCCGGGGGGAAATGAAAAACTGTTTTTT.